This T cell receptor (beta chain) emerged from a study of OX40 agonist ivuxolimab in advanced cancers. Overall study context: Aged roughly 20 to 79 with a mean of approximately 60 years, they were almost 85% male. Partial responses, seen in three patients, involved one hepatocellular carcinoma and two cutaneous melanomas. Study conclusions and caveats: At doses 0.1 to 3.0 mg/kg, CD4+ and CD8+ clones expanded.

This CDR3 is 14 amino acids long. V was pared by 5 bases and J by 5 bases, with 15 bases between. CDR1 and CDR2 (germline): SGHAT, FQNNGV. Sequenced by immunoSEQ multiplex PCR; TCRdb stores in-frame clones only, minus some. The profile covers fewer than 130,000 clones, with roughly 89% appearing a single time and about 0.3% taken by the ten largest. Patients with autoimmune history or systemic immunosuppression were excluded. Comment on this clone: Its specificity is unknown.

This clonotype originated in an adult with an advanced solid tumor such as melanoma, head and neck, liver or kidney cancer. Sequencing was performed on CD4+ or CD8+ T cells sorted from blood, taken in a trial of the OX40 agonist ivuxolimab. This chain joins TRBV11-2 and TRBJ1-1, with D tentatively TRBD1 (5 bases). CDR3 coding DNA: TGTGCCAGCAGCCCATCCCGACAGACGACTGAAGCTTTCTTT. The encoded protein is CASSPSRQTTEAFF.